These T cell receptor beta chains were read from a single sample in a study of blood T cell repertoires in COVID-19. Sequencing used immunoSEQ multiplex PCR; TCRdb keeps in-frame clones, though not all of them. The repertoire holds 85,000 to 90,000 clones, with approximately 89% as singletons. The sample consisted of peripheral blood. These receptors all come from a human donor with active COVID-19. The donor label of this sample is uncertain. Each CDR3 is given with its conserved first and last residue. The D gene is left open where the match is weak. Size tells how often a clone was seen (once, few, many) or the class of an expanded clone, and some rows leave it out.

cdr3_length: 15
v_call: TRBV5-1
j_call: TRBJ1-6
d_call: .
clone_size: .
cdr3_aa: CASSPTGDYNSPLHF
cdr3_nt: TGCGCCAGCAGTCCCACCGGGGACTATAATTCACCCCTCCACTTT

cdr3_length: 14
v_call: TRBV19
j_call: TRBJ2-5
d_call: TRBD1
clone_size: .
cdr3_aa: CASMRPGQLETQYF
cdr3_nt: TGTGCCAGTATGCGGCCGGGACAGTTAGAGACCCAGTACTTC

cdr3_length: 16
v_call: TRBV7-2
j_call: TRBJ2-3
d_call: .
clone_size: .
cdr3_aa: CASSLDRRTDTDTQYF
cdr3_nt: TGTGCCAGCAGCTTAGACCGAAGGACAGACACAGATACGCAGTATTTT

cdr3_length: 20
v_call: TRBV6-2/TRBV6-3
j_call: TRBJ1-3
d_call: TRBD1
clone_size: .
cdr3_aa: CASSYNQLQDRETFGNTIYF
cdr3_nt: TGTGCCAGCAGTTACAACCAACTACAGGACAGGGAGACCTTTGGAAACACCATATATTTT

cdr3_length: 16
v_call: TRBV28
j_call: TRBJ2-3
d_call: TRBD2
clone_size: .
cdr3_aa: CASSFQASGGLDTQYF
cdr3_nt: TGTGCCAGCAGTTTCCAAGCTAGCGGGGGGTTAGATACGCAGTATTTT

cdr3_length: 15
v_call: TRBV20-1
j_call: TRBJ2-3
d_call: TRBD2
clone_size: .
cdr3_aa: CSASSRGEGTDTQYF
cdr3_nt: TGCAGTGCTAGTTCGCGGGGGGAGGGCACAGATACGCAGTATTTT

cdr3_length: 15
v_call: TRBV11-2
j_call: TRBJ1-5
d_call: .
clone_size: .
cdr3_aa: CASSLVPGSNQPQHF
cdr3_nt: TGTGCCAGCAGCTTAGTGCCAGGCTCTAATCAGCCCCAGCATTTT

cdr3_length: 16
v_call: TRBV19
j_call: TRBJ2-3
d_call: TRBD1
clone_size: .
cdr3_aa: CASSRPTGGAGDTQYF
cdr3_nt: TGTGCCAGCTCGCGCCCGACAGGGGGCGCGGGAGATACGCAGTATTTT

cdr3_length: 18
v_call: TRBV5-1
j_call: TRBJ2-1
d_call: .
clone_size: .
cdr3_aa: CASSSTPMGEGGASEQFF
cdr3_nt: TGCGCCAGCAGCTCAACTCCCATGGGGGAGGGGGGTGCGAGTGAGCAGTTCTTC

cdr3_length: 14
v_call: TRBV28
j_call: TRBJ2-2
d_call: .
clone_size: .
cdr3_aa: CASSLYGEAGELFF
cdr3_nt: TGTGCCAGCAGTTTATACGGGGAGGCCGGGGAGCTGTTTTTT

cdr3_length: 15
v_call: TRBV7-3
j_call: TRBJ1-6
d_call: .
clone_size: once
cdr3_aa: CASSRSAAAGSPLHF
cdr3_nt: TGTGCCAGCAGCCGGTCGGCCGCGGCGGGTTCACCCCTCCACTTT

cdr3_length: 17
v_call: TRBV7-2
j_call: TRBJ1-2
d_call: TRBD1
clone_size: .
cdr3_aa: CASSLVGTGGPNYGYTF
cdr3_nt: TGTGCCAGCAGCTTAGTGGGGACAGGGGGCCCTAACTATGGCTACACCTTC

cdr3_length: 15
v_call: TRBV5-4
j_call: TRBJ2-5
d_call: TRBD1
clone_size: .
cdr3_aa: CASSSGQTLQETQYF
cdr3_nt: TGTGCCAGCAGCTCGGGACAGACACTCCAAGAGACCCAGTACTTC

cdr3_length: 15
v_call: TRBV6-5
j_call: TRBJ1-1
d_call: .
clone_size: few
cdr3_aa: CASTQRVEAYTEAFF
cdr3_nt: TGTGCCAGCACCCAACGTGTAGAGGCTTACACTGAAGCTTTCTTT

cdr3_length: 11
v_call: TRBV12-3/TRBV12-4
j_call: TRBJ1-2
d_call: .
clone_size: .
cdr3_aa: CASSSGYGYTF
cdr3_nt: TGTGCCAGCAGCTCAGGGTATGGCTACACCTTC

cdr3_length: 13
v_call: TRBV7-2
j_call: TRBJ2-7
d_call: .
clone_size: .
cdr3_aa: CASTLEAGIEQYF
cdr3_nt: TGTGCCAGCACCCTAGAGGCAGGGATCGAGCAGTACTTC

cdr3_length: 17
v_call: TRBV28
j_call: TRBJ1-6
d_call: TRBD1
clone_size: .
cdr3_aa: CASSETGGRRSNSPLHF
cdr3_nt: TGTGCCAGCAGCGAGACAGGGGGGCGGCGATCTAATTCACCCCTCCACTTT

cdr3_length: 14
v_call: TRBV15
j_call: TRBJ1-1
d_call: TRBD1
clone_size: .
cdr3_aa: CATGQGGTSTEAFF
cdr3_nt: TGTGCCACGGGGCAGGGGGGTACGAGCACTGAAGCTTTCTTT

cdr3_length: 13
v_call: TRBV5-6
j_call: TRBJ2-7
d_call: .
clone_size: few
cdr3_aa: CASSLGTYYEQYF
cdr3_nt: TGTGCCAGCAGCTTGGGCACCTACTACGAGCAGTACTTC

cdr3_length: 14
v_call: TRBV3-1/TRBV3-2
j_call: TRBJ2-7
d_call: .
clone_size: .
cdr3_aa: CASSPGPGTYEQYF
cdr3_nt: TGTGCCAGCAGTCCAGGGCCAGGCACCTACGAGCAGTACTTC

cdr3_length: 17
v_call: TRBV5-1
j_call: TRBJ2-7
d_call: TRBD1
clone_size: .
cdr3_aa: CASSTGTGVSATYEQYF
cdr3_nt: TGCGCCAGCAGCACAGGGACAGGGGTTTCTGCGACTTACGAGCAGTACTTC

cdr3_length: 13
v_call: TRBV28
j_call: TRBJ2-5
d_call: TRBD1
clone_size: .
cdr3_aa: CASWGDREETQYF
cdr3_nt: TGTGCCAGCTGGGGGGACAGGGAAGAGACCCAGTACTTC

cdr3_length: 13
v_call: TRBV29-1
j_call: TRBJ1-5
d_call: .
clone_size: .
cdr3_aa: CSASDSRLQPQHF
cdr3_nt: TGCAGCGCGTCGGACAGTCGGCTTCAGCCCCAGCATTTT

cdr3_length: 14
v_call: TRBV6-2/TRBV6-3
j_call: TRBJ1-5
d_call: .
clone_size: .
cdr3_aa: CASSYQGGGQPQHF
cdr3_nt: TGTGCCAGCAGTTATCAGGGAGGGGGTCAGCCCCAGCATTTT

cdr3_length: 15
v_call: TRBV2
j_call: TRBJ1-5
d_call: TRBD1
clone_size: .
cdr3_aa: CASSTDRSGDQPQHF
cdr3_nt: TGTGCCAGCAGTACGGACAGGTCGGGTGATCAGCCCCAGCATTTT

cdr3_length: 14
v_call: TRBV7-2
j_call: TRBJ2-7
d_call: TRBD2
clone_size: few
cdr3_aa: CASSFLSGEYEQYF
cdr3_nt: TGTGCCAGCAGCTTTCTTAGCGGGGAATACGAGCAGTACTTC

cdr3_length: 13
v_call: TRBV12-5
j_call: TRBJ2-3
d_call: .
clone_size: .
cdr3_aa: CASGPPPGVTQYF
cdr3_nt: TGTGCTAGTGGTCCCCCACCAGGGGTTACGCAGTATTTT

cdr3_length: 19
v_call: TRBV5-1
j_call: TRBJ2-4
d_call: TRBD2
clone_size: .
cdr3_aa: CASSSIGTSGVQAKNIQYF
cdr3_nt: TGCGCCAGCAGCTCTATCGGGACTAGCGGGGTCCAAGCCAAAAACATTCAGTACTTC

cdr3_length: 15
v_call: TRBV5-1
j_call: TRBJ2-5
d_call: TRBD1
clone_size: .
cdr3_aa: CASSLFGQGEETQYF
cdr3_nt: TGCGCCAGCAGCTTGTTTGGACAGGGGGAAGAGACCCAGTACTTC

cdr3_length: 15
v_call: TRBV7-2
j_call: TRBJ2-2
d_call: .
clone_size: .
cdr3_aa: CASSLGAENTGELFF
cdr3_nt: TGTGCCAGCAGCTTAGGTGCGGAGAACACCGGGGAGCTGTTTTTT

cdr3_length: 13
v_call: TRBV5-5
j_call: TRBJ1-2
d_call: TRBD1
clone_size: .
cdr3_aa: CASGGTDNYGYTF
cdr3_nt: TGTGCCAGCGGGGGGACAGATAACTATGGCTACACCTTC

cdr3_length: 17
v_call: TRBV10-3
j_call: TRBJ1-1
d_call: .
clone_size: .
cdr3_aa: CAISEPASSLGNTEAFF
cdr3_nt: TGTGCCATCAGTGAGCCGGCCTCCAGCCTAGGGAACACTGAAGCTTTCTTT

cdr3_length: 13
v_call: TRBV19
j_call: TRBJ1-2
d_call: .
clone_size: .
cdr3_aa: CASSRPGDYGYTF
cdr3_nt: TGTGCCAGTAGTCGGCCCGGAGACTATGGCTACACCTTC

cdr3_length: 14
v_call: TRBV6-6
j_call: TRBJ2-3
d_call: TRBD2
clone_size: once
cdr3_aa: CASSSTSGEDTQYF
cdr3_nt: TGTGCCAGCAGTTCGACTAGCGGGGAAGATACGCAGTATTTT

cdr3_length: 16
v_call: TRBV3-1/TRBV3-2
j_call: TRBJ2-3
d_call: TRBD2
clone_size: .
cdr3_aa: CASSQLASGGADTQYF
cdr3_nt: TGTGCCAGCAGCCAGCTGGCTAGCGGGGGAGCAGATACGCAGTATTTT

cdr3_length: 15
v_call: TRBV7-9
j_call: TRBJ2-7
d_call: TRBD2
clone_size: .
cdr3_aa: CASSLGTGGTYEQYF
cdr3_nt: TGTGCCAGCAGCTTAGGTACGGGGGGGACCTACGAGCAGTACTTC

cdr3_length: 17
v_call: TRBV27
j_call: TRBJ1-6
d_call: .
clone_size: .
cdr3_aa: CASSLNLRWQGHSPLHF
cdr3_nt: TGTGCCAGCAGTTTAAACCTCCGTTGGCAGGGTCATTCACCCCTCCACTTT

cdr3_length: 17
v_call: TRBV7-9
j_call: TRBJ2-3
d_call: TRBD2
clone_size: .
cdr3_aa: CASSLSGLRSSTDTQYF
cdr3_nt: TGTGCCAGCAGCTTATCGGGACTAAGGTCTAGCACAGATACGCAGTATTTT

cdr3_length: 15
v_call: TRBV24-1
j_call: TRBJ1-2
d_call: TRBD1
clone_size: .
cdr3_aa: CATSDRRQGTSGYTF
cdr3_nt: TGTGCCACCAGTGACAGACGACAGGGAACGAGTGGCTACACCTTC

cdr3_length: 16
v_call: TRBV29-1
j_call: TRBJ2-1
d_call: TRBD2
clone_size: .
cdr3_aa: CSVEDRLAGGRNEQFF
cdr3_nt: TGCAGCGTTGAAGATCGGCTAGCGGGGGGGCGCAATGAGCAGTTCTTC

cdr3_length: 15
v_call: TRBV7-9
j_call: TRBJ1-3
d_call: .
clone_size: .
cdr3_aa: CASSSGQGLGNTIYF
cdr3_nt: TGTGCCAGCAGCTCAGGTCAGGGGCTGGGAAACACCATATATTTT

cdr3_length: 15
v_call: TRBV11-3
j_call: TRBJ2-1
d_call: TRBD2
clone_size: .
cdr3_aa: CASSTGGGNYNEQFF
cdr3_nt: TGTGCCAGCAGCACGGGCGGGGGGAACTACAATGAGCAGTTCTTC

cdr3_length: 16
v_call: TRBV3-1/TRBV3-2
j_call: TRBJ1-2
d_call: TRBD1
clone_size: .
cdr3_aa: CASSQLDRGLHYGYTF
cdr3_nt: TGTGCCAGCAGCCAATTGGACAGGGGGCTTCACTATGGCTACACCTTC

cdr3_length: 14
v_call: TRBV10-2
j_call: TRBJ2-1
d_call: .
clone_size: .
cdr3_aa: CARLDSHSYNEQFF
cdr3_nt: TGCGCCAGATTAGACAGTCACTCCTACAATGAGCAGTTCTTC

cdr3_length: 16
v_call: TRBV6-5
j_call: TRBJ2-1
d_call: .
clone_size: .
cdr3_aa: CASSYTPGGPRNEQFF
cdr3_nt: TGTGCCAGCAGTTACACCCCCGGGGGGCCCCGCAATGAGCAGTTCTTC

cdr3_length: 12
v_call: TRBV12-3/TRBV12-4
j_call: TRBJ1-1
d_call: .
clone_size: .
cdr3_aa: CASSLAPSEAFF
cdr3_nt: TGTGCCAGCAGTTTAGCCCCTTCGGAAGCTTTCTTT

cdr3_length: 15
v_call: TRBV4-1
j_call: TRBJ2-3
d_call: .
clone_size: .
cdr3_aa: CASSQEALVAGTQYF
cdr3_nt: TGCGCCAGCAGCCAAGAAGCTTTAGTGGCAGGGACGCAGTATTTT

cdr3_length: 21
v_call: TRBV6-6
j_call: TRBJ1-5
d_call: TRBD1
clone_size: .
cdr3_aa: CASSFYPTMTGFNFVNQPQHF
cdr3_nt: TGTGCCAGCAGCTTTTATCCAACAATGACAGGGTTCAATTTTGTGAATCAGCCCCAGCATTTT

cdr3_length: 16
v_call: TRBV7-2
j_call: TRBJ1-5
d_call: .
clone_size: .
cdr3_aa: CASSPRGGVGNQPQHF
cdr3_nt: TGTGCCAGCAGCCCTCGAGGAGGGGTGGGCAATCAGCCCCAGCATTTT

cdr3_length: 14
v_call: TRBV6-5
j_call: TRBJ1-5
d_call: TRBD1
clone_size: .
cdr3_aa: CAGKQGGSNQPQHF
cdr3_nt: TGTGCCGGAAAACAGGGGGGTAGCAATCAGCCCCAGCATTTT

cdr3_length: 14
v_call: TRBV5-4
j_call: TRBJ2-2
d_call: .
clone_size: .
cdr3_aa: CASSPPGNTGELFF
cdr3_nt: TGTGCCAGCAGCCCGCCGGGGAACACCGGGGAGCTGTTTTTT

cdr3_length: 16
v_call: TRBV5-6
j_call: TRBJ2-1
d_call: TRBD1
clone_size: .
cdr3_aa: CASSLRDRGVHNEQFF
cdr3_nt: TGTGCCAGCAGCCTAAGAGACAGGGGGGTTCACAATGAGCAGTTCTTC

cdr3_length: 15
v_call: TRBV29-1
j_call: TRBJ2-6
d_call: .
clone_size: .
cdr3_aa: CSARTVSSGANVLTF
cdr3_nt: TGCAGCGCCCGGACAGTCTCTTCTGGGGCCAACGTCCTGACTTTC

cdr3_length: 11
v_call: TRBV7-8
j_call: TRBJ1-2
d_call: .
clone_size: .
cdr3_aa: CASSGYYGYTF
cdr3_nt: TGTGCCAGCAGCGGCTACTATGGCTACACCTTC

cdr3_length: 18
v_call: TRBV7-9
j_call: TRBJ2-1
d_call: .
clone_size: .
cdr3_aa: CASSNSEGALRPYNEQFF
cdr3_nt: TGTGCCAGCAGCAACTCGGAGGGGGCTTTACGCCCCTACAATGAGCAGTTCTTC

cdr3_length: 15
v_call: TRBV7-9
j_call: TRBJ1-1
d_call: .
clone_size: .
cdr3_aa: CASSPVEGVGTEAFF
cdr3_nt: TGTGCCAGCAGCCCAGTGGAGGGCGTTGGCACTGAAGCTTTCTTT

cdr3_length: 16
v_call: TRBV5-6
j_call: TRBJ1-2
d_call: .
clone_size: .
cdr3_aa: CASSLAAEQGKYGYTF
cdr3_nt: TGTGCCAGCAGCTTGGCGGCCGAACAGGGAAAATATGGCTACACCTTC

cdr3_length: 14
v_call: TRBV24-1
j_call: TRBJ1-5
d_call: .
clone_size: once
cdr3_aa: CATAGRDSNQPQHF
cdr3_nt: TGTGCCACCGCCGGCAGGGATAGCAATCAGCCCCAGCATTTT